This T cell receptor beta chain comes out of a study of cytotoxic CD8 clonotypes in ibrutinib-treated CLL. Looking at the study overall: Mean per-sample yields comprised roughly 260,000 productive templates and tens of thousands of productive rearrangements.

Assay used: immunoSEQ multiplex PCR; TCRdb lists only in-frame clones, some missing. The table includes approximately 130,000 clones, approximately 80% detected once. This clone was recorded many times. Its antigen is unidentified. General study points: The study found public clonotypes uncommon, contracting or stable on treatment. Baseline clonality exceeded age-matched healthy donors and tracked circulating CD8+ T-cell counts. Baseline levels were approached again at progression, after clonality had risen at ibrutinib response.

This specimen consisted of PBMCs, obtained after 24 months of ibrutinib treatment. This TCR derives from a human donor with chronic lymphocytic leukemia.

CDR3 region: CASSQGQGVELLHF. CDR3 sequence (DNA): TGTGCCAGCAGCCAAGGGCAGGGGGTTGAGCTCCTCCACTTT. This chain links TRBV14 with TRBJ1-6; 7 bases align to TRBD1. With V trimmed by 1 base and J by 15 bases, 9 bases remained unmatched. The CDR3 consists of 14 residues. Looked up from germline, CDR1 is SGHDN and CDR2 is FVKESK.